The present entry profiles one TCR beta chain with its context. It lacks a known antigen. Base qualities are not at hand, and no much larger clone is one base apart. These data originate in a study of blood T cell repertoires in COVID-19 (dated by TCRdb to the early 2020s). For the study in its entirety: Samples covering the acute and convalescent phases of COVID-19 were provided by collaborators in the United States, Italy and Spain. The prospective study material was composed of cDNA or gDNA derived from T cells, B-cell-depleted T cells, or PBMCs. Deeply sampled blood TCRbeta repertoires from subjects exposed to, actively infected with, or recovered from COVID-19 were included in the dataset. The repertoires were made available in a free public database intended to serve as a resource for research on the immune response to SARS-CoV-2. Samples were obtained from the ongoing ImmuneRACE study (first 160 participants) and from over 1,000 subjects provided by 6 global collaborators. Nearly every sample came with metadata listing a de-identified subject ID, COVID-19 status, age in years and sex. Where available, HLA class I and class II types were taken from metadata supplied by the sample provider and were not determined by assay-based typing.

Results and caveats for the whole study, not just this receptor: The quantity of clinical and demographic metadata differed by source and by participant and was supplied without curation.

Participants in the prospective study were enrolled through a virtual design, were aged roughly 18 to 100 years, and lived in under 25 United States geographic areas. In the prospective study, participants were assigned to cohorts based on the clinical history participants reported in a screening survey and a study questionnaire. Mobile phlebotomists in the prospective study collected whole blood, serum and a nasopharyngeal or oropharyngeal swab from every participant. Over a roughly two-month period, participants in the prospective study had the option of providing additional blood draws and questionnaires. Blood samples from the prospective study were shipped frozen or at room temperature prior to DNA extraction. The immunoSEQ Assay, a bias-controlled multiplex PCR, was used to amplify TCRbeta CDR3 regions from genomic DNA. In the original analysis: The number of nucleated cells in each sample was estimated from the amplification of reference gene primers within the assay. To quantify the absolute abundance of each unique TCRbeta CDR3 rearrangement, sequence reads were collapsed and filtered. For each sample, productive Simpson clonality was calculated by taking the square root of Simpson's diversity index across productive rearrangements. TCRdb re-hosts the immuneACCESS table, in-frame sequences only. Its copies lack some clones; in the studies checked, an unresolved V gene accounts for under half of them, and the cause for the rest is not known. The DNA was the basis for D and trimming; V, J and clone size are from that table. This sample is represented by 300,000 to 350,000 clones; about 86% of them were singletons. The ten largest clones take up roughly 4.2% of the sample.

The sequenced material came from PBMCs or T cells enriched from blood (not recorded which). The receptor comes from a woman between 35 and 50 years old with acute COVID-19.

The DNA is TGTGCCAGCAGCTTCGGGGCGACTAGCGGGAGCGGGAATGAGCAGTTCTTC. Its translation reads: CASSFGATSGSGNEQFF. The rearrangement joined TRBV5-4 to TRBJ2-1; 12 central bases correspond to TRBD2. V and J are trimmed by 2 bases and 7 bases, and the gene matches miss 10 bases of the junction. The CDR3 covers 17 residues, taking in both the cysteine and the phenylalanine. Only the CDR3 DNA stays, 51 bases, in frame from base 1. CDR1 and CDR2 were assigned from the germline V gene (reference sequence) as SGHNT and YYREEE. With all but the CDR3 taken from the reference TRBV5-4 and TRBJ2-1 genes, the full variable domain is: ETGVTQSPTHLIKTRGQQVTLRCSSQSGHNTVSWYQQALGQGPQFIFQYYREEENGRGNFPPRFSGLQFPNYSSELNVNALELDDSALYLCASSFGATSGSGNEQFFGPGTRLTVL.